What follows are 27 T cell receptor beta chains derived from one specimen sequenced in a study of blood T cell repertoires in COVID-19. Assay: immunoSEQ multiplex PCR; the TCRdb copy retains only in-frame clones and omits some. The top ten hold 10% to 15% of the sample, which has fewer than 35,000 clones, 80% to 90% seen once. Sequenced sample: peripheral blood. The receptors derive from a human donor in a cohort sampled during active COVID-19.

This chain links TRBV27 with TRBJ2-7; 7 bases fit TRBD1. J gave up 5 bases and V 5 bases, and 12 bases lay outside the gene matches. The CDR3 covers 15 residues. Germline-derived CDR1 and CDR2 are MNHEY and SMNVEV (reference sequence). The chain's CDR3 is CASSRRQGPLDEQYF. The DNA for the CDR3 is TGTGCCAGCAGTCGCCGACAGGGACCTTTGGACGAGCAGTACTTC.

The V gene is TRBV6-5, the J gene TRBJ1-5; 11 bases line up with TRBD1. Germline V gives CDR1 MNHEY, CDR2 SVGAGI. The CDR3 is 14 residues long. The V and J ends lost 5 bases and 6 bases, in that order; junction bases with no gene match: 3. The CDR3 is CASSPGTGGQPQHF. The CDR3 region has the DNA TGTGCCAGCAGTCCCGGGACAGGGGGTCAGCCCCAGCATTTT.

This chain uses TRBV6-5 with TRBJ1-3, with TRBD1 as a possible D gene (6 bases). The CDR3 has 14 amino acids. Germline V gene data show CDR1 as MNHEY and CDR2 as SVGAGI. Trimming stripped 7 bases from V and 2 bases from J, with 12 bases between. This chain's CDR3 is CASTQGDTGNTIYF. For the CDR3, the DNA is TGTGCCAGCACCCAAGGGGACACTGGAAACACCATATATTTT.

The rearrangement uses TRBV28 and TRBJ2-7; D perhaps matches TRBD2 (6 bases). V lost 2 bases and J 0 bases, leaving 17 bases between the germline ends. CDR3 length equals 17 residues. In germline, CDR1 is MDHEN, CDR2 SYDVKM. CDR3 sequence: CASSLGIGGAPSYEQYF. The DNA of the CDR3 is TGTGCCAGCAGTTTAGGGATCGGGGGAGCACCCTCCTACGAGCAGTACTTC.

The chain combines TRBV30 with TRBJ1-5; TRBD1 might be the D (5 bases). This CDR3 is 14 amino acids long. Trimming took 2 bases from V and 4 from J, leaving 12 bases between them. CDR1 GTSNPN and CDR2 SVGIG come from the germline V gene (reference sequence). CDR3 nucleotides: TGTGCCTGGAGTCCCTGGGGGGGAAATCAGCCCCAGCATTTT. It yields the protein CAWSPWGGNQPQHF.

The chain combines TRBV5-1 with TRBJ2-7; 13 bases align to TRBD2. The CDR3 has 16 amino acids. CDR1 is SGHRS, CDR2 YFSETQ, per germline. J was trimmed by 3 bases and V by 0 bases; bases with no gene match: 3. The CDR3 sequence: CASSLGLAGGDYEQYF. Here the CDR3 DNA reads TGCGCCAGCAGCTTGGGACTAGCGGGGGGTGACTACGAGCAGTACTTC.

The V gene is TRBV29-1, the J gene TRBJ1-1; D possibly corresponds to TRBD1 (5 bases). The CDR3 length is 16 residues. Trimming removed 2 bases from V and 2 bases from J, with 18 bases in between. The germline gives CDR1 SQVTM, CDR2 ANQGSEA. CDR3 sequence: CSVELGALTVNTEAFF. The CDR3 DNA is TGCAGCGTTGAATTAGGGGCCCTGACAGTCAACACTGAAGCTTTCTTT.

The CDR3 protein is CATSDRDKALYEQYF. As DNA, the CDR3 is TGTGCCACCAGCGACCGGGACAAGGCCTTATACGAGCAGTACTTC. The genes are TRBV15 and TRBJ2-7, with a tentative D call TRBD1 (6 bases). V dropped 5 bases and J dropped 4 bases, with 18 bases sitting between them. CDR1 is LNHNV, CDR2 YYDKDF, per germline (reference sequence). This CDR3 region has 15 residues.

This chain uses TRBV6-5 with TRBJ1-6; D remains ambiguous. Trimming left V 6 bases short and J 14 bases short, with 14 bases between. Germline V gene data show CDR1 as MNHEY and CDR2 as SVGAGI. This CDR3 comprises 12 residues. CDR3 region: CASSPAGSALHF. The CDR3 nucleotides are TGTGCCAGCAGCCCCGCGGGCTCGGCCCTCCACTTT.

This clone has just one count. One end of the junction varies from germline; a read error may be responsible. The V gene is TRBV6-5, the J gene TRBJ1-2, with TRBD1 identical over 7 bases. CDR1 and CDR2 (germline): MNHEY, SVGAGI. CDR3 size: 13 residues. CDR3 nucleotides: TGTGCCAGCAGTCACTCGAGGGGGCAGGGCTACACCTTC. Protein product: CASSHSRGQGYTF.

The J gene is TRBJ1-6, the V gene TRBV27, with 10 bases fitting TRBD1. This CDR3 is 14 amino acids long. The V and J ends lost 6 bases and 5 bases, in that order; junction bases with no gene match: 1. Germline CDR1 MNHEY, CDR2 SMNVEV (reference sequence). The CDR3 DNA reads as TGTGCCAGCAGCGGGACAGGGGATAATTCACCCCTCCACTTT. This gives the protein CASSGTGDNSPLHF.

The V call is TRBV3-1 (or the pseudogene TRBV3-2), the J call TRBJ2-6; D perhaps matches TRBD1 (5 bases). Trimming took 1 base from V and 1 from J, leaving 5 bases between them. The V gene's germline CDR1 is LGHDT and CDR2 YNNKEL (reference sequence). The CDR3 has 15 amino acids. CDR3 in DNA: TGTGCCAGCAGCCAAGGACAGTCTGGGGCCAACGTCCTGACTTTC. Protein: CASSQGQSGANVLTF.

CDR3 nucleotides: TGTGCCAGCAGCCACATCGGGACAGAAACTAACTATGGCTACACCTTC. This translates into CASSHIGTETNYGYTF. The rearrangement links TRBV7-9 to TRBJ1-2, with 7 bases identical to TRBD1. CDR3 length equals 16 residues. The germline V gene has CDR1 SEHNR and CDR2 FQNEAQ (reference sequence). After removal of 5 bases from V and 0 bases from J, the junction contained 9 bases not matched to a gene.

This clone was seen a single time. The chain joins TRBV9 to TRBJ2-2, with 7 bases matching TRBD2. Germline V lookup: CDR1 SGDLS, CDR2 YYNGEE. Trimming at V came to 3 bases and at J to 7 bases, leaving 3 bases not matched to a gene. The CDR3 length is 13 residues. CDR3 in DNA: TGTGCCAGCAGCGCTGTAGCGGGCGGGGAGCTGTTTTTT. It translates to CASSAVAGGELFF.

This chain joins TRBV6-5 and TRBJ1-1; unclear D gene. Germline lookup yields CDR1 MNHEY and CDR2 SVGAGI. Trimming removed 2 bases from V and 7 bases from J, with 11 bases in between. This CDR3 spans 13 amino acids. CDR3 sequence: CASSYRGFNEAFF. For the CDR3, the DNA is TGTGCCAGCAGTTACCGGGGATTTAATGAAGCTTTCTTT.

The chain couples TRBV4-1 to TRBJ2-5; 10 positions match TRBD2. The CDR3 is 17 amino acids. The V and J ends lost 1 base and 1 base, in that order; junction bases with no gene match: 6. Germline loops: CDR1 MGHRA, CDR2 YSYEKL. Here the CDR3 reads CASSQADSGGRQETQYF. The CDR3 DNA sequence: TGCGCCAGCAGCCAAGCGGATAGCGGGGGGCGCCAAGAGACCCAGTACTTC.

For this clone: This specimen includes other DNA sequences encoding the same CDR3. The chain is built from TRBV7-9 and TRBJ1-4; D possibly corresponds to TRBD1 (6 bases). Germline loops: CDR1 SEHNR, CDR2 FQNEAQ (reference sequence). The CDR3 totals 14 residues. V was clipped by 5 bases and J by 8 bases, with 15 bases between them. CDR3 region: CASSQDSRDEKLFF. DNA of the CDR3: TGTGCCAGCAGCCAGGACAGTCGGGACGAAAAACTGTTTTTT.

The gene calls are TRBV3-1 (or the pseudogene TRBV3-2) and TRBJ2-3; tentative D call: TRBD1 (5 bases). The V and J ends lost 4 bases and 8 bases respectively, with 10 bases between them. Germline V gene lookup returns CDR1 LGHDT and CDR2 YNNKEL (reference sequence). The CDR3 extends over 12 amino acids. The CDR3 DNA sequence: TGTGCCAGCAGCCCACAGGAGAGTACGCAGTATTTT. Its protein product is CASSPQESTQYF.

The chain employs TRBV10-1 and TRBJ2-7; no definite D call. Trimming pared 0 bases from V and 1 base from J, leaving 4 bases between. The V gene's germline CDR1 is WNHNN and CDR2 SYGVQD (reference sequence). The CDR3 has 13 amino acids. CDR3 DNA: TGCGCCAGCAGTGAGTCTCAGTCCTACGAGCAGTACTTC. This sequence encodes CASSESQSYEQYF.

This chain uses TRBV7-6 with TRBJ2-7, with D possibly matching TRBD1 (6 bases). There are 13 residues in the CDR3. The V gene lost 6 bases and the J gene lost 2 bases, with 11 bases spanning the gap. Per the germline V gene, CDR1 is SGHVS and CDR2 is FNYEAQ. CDR3 loop: CASRPGHPYEQYF. CDR3 sequence (DNA): TGTGCCAGCAGACCGGGACACCCCTACGAGCAGTACTTC.

This clone was counted a few times. The CDR3 DNA sequence: TGTGCCAGTAGTAGACCGGGACTAGCTGGCAATGAGCAGTTCTTC. This gives the protein CASSRPGLAGNEQFF. This chain connects TRBV19 to TRBJ2-1, with 9 bases identical to TRBD2. Germline V gene sequence: CDR1 LNHDA, CDR2 SQIVND (reference sequence). The J segment lost 6 bases and the V segment lost 4 bases, leaving 7 bases of the junction unmatched. This CDR3 is 15 amino acids long.

The V gene is TRBV7-9, the J gene TRBJ2-1, with 8 nucleotides matching TRBD2. Germline V gives CDR1 SEHNR, CDR2 FQNEAQ (reference sequence). Trimming cost V 1 base and J 12 bases; bases outside gene matches: 5. The CDR3 length is 13 residues. The CDR3 sequence: CASSLGGGLGQFF. CDR3 sequence (DNA): TGTGCCAGCAGCTTAGGCGGGGGGCTTGGGCAGTTCTTC.

The rearrangement links TRBV3-1 (or the pseudogene TRBV3-2) to TRBJ2-4, with D perhaps matching TRBD1 (5 bases). The CDR3 loop spans 13 amino acids. V was shortened by 1 base and J by 7 bases, with 8 bases between the two germline ends. CDR1 is LGHDT and CDR2 is YNNKEL in the germline V gene (reference sequence). CDR3 nucleotide sequence: TGTGCCAGCAGCCAAGGACAGCCTAACATTCAGTACTTC. Amino acid sequence: CASSQGQPNIQYF.

V is TRBV7-8 and J is TRBJ2-1; TRBD2 agrees at 8 bases. This CDR3 has 17 amino acids. Trimming took 0 bases from V and 2 from J; bases not matched to a gene: 6. Germline V lookup: CDR1 SGHVS, CDR2 FQNEAQ. The CDR3 DNA follows: TGTGCCAGCAGCTTAGCCCAAACTAGCGGACCCTACAATGAGCAGTTCTTC. The encoded protein is CASSLAQTSGPYNEQFF.

The rearrangement uses TRBV28 and TRBJ1-5; no clear D. The CDR3 consists of 17 residues. V shed 7 bases and J shed 0 bases, with 19 bases lying between them. Germline V gene sequence: CDR1 MDHEN, CDR2 SYDVKM. CDR3 nucleotides: TGTGCCAGCATCCCTCCCCTATACAGCTATAGCAATCAGCCCCAGCATTTT. Translation: CASIPPLYSYSNQPQHF.

The chain has TRBV2 and TRBJ2-2; D gene uncertain. The CDR3 contains 13 residues. Germline-derived CDR1 and CDR2 are SNHLY and FYNNEI. V dropped 7 bases and J dropped 7 bases, with 13 bases sitting between them. The CDR3 protein is CASTTSPFGELFF. CDR3 nucleotide sequence: TGTGCCAGCACCACTTCCCCATTCGGGGAGCTGTTTTTT.

The DNA of the CDR3 is TGCAGCGTCGTGGGACAGGGGCGGGAAAAACTGTTTTTT. This codes for CSVVGQGREKLFF. This chain links TRBV29-1 with TRBJ1-4; 10 positions agree with TRBD1. V was pared by 6 bases and J by 8 bases, with 6 bases of the junction left unmatched. CDR3 length: 13 residues. Germline values: CDR1 SQVTM, CDR2 ANQGSEA.